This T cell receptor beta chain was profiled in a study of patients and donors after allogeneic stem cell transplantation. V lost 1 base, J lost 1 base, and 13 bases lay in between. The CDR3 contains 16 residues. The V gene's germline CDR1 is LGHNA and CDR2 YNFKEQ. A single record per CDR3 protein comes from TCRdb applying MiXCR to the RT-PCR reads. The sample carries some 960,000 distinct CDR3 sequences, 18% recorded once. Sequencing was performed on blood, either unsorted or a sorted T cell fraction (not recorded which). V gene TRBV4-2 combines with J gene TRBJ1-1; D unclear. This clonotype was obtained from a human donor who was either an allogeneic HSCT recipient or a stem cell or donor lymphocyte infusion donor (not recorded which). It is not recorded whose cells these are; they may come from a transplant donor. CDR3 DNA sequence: TGTGCCAGCAGCCAAGGGCTCACCGGTGGGAACACTGAAGCTTTCTTT. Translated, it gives CASSQGLTGGNTEAFF.